The rows below give T cell receptor beta chains drawn from one sample of a study of blood T cell repertoires in COVID-19. Profiled with immunoSEQ multiplex PCR; TCRdb holds only in-frame clones, not every one. Among around 140,000 clones, more than 75% were seen once, and the ten largest hold roughly 12%. Sample: PBMCs or T cells enriched from blood (not recorded which). Receptors were obtained from a man aged 55 to 70 who had recovered from COVID-19. CDR3s include the opening cysteine and the closing phenylalanine or tryptophan. The order of the fields is clone size, J gene, D gene, V gene, CDR3 length, CDR3 protein, CDR3 DNA. A D gene is named only where the DNA matches it firmly. The size field is filled for only some rows; it gives once, few, many or a size class.

size: .; J: TRBJ1-2; D: .; V: TRBV4-1; length: 18; CDR3: CASSQGGRPNPTNYGYTF; DNA: TGCGCCAGCAGCCAAGGGGGGCGGCCTAACCCCACTAACTATGGCTACACCTTC
size: few; J: TRBJ2-3; D: TRBD2; V: TRBV13; length: 18; CDR3: CASSSSGLAGPESDTQYF; DNA: TGTGCCAGCAGCTCTTCGGGACTAGCGGGTCCCGAGTCAGATACGCAGTATTTT
size: .; J: TRBJ1-2; D: .; V: TRBV5-4; length: 12; CDR3: CASSTDSNGYTF; DNA: TGTGCCAGCAGCACCGATTCTAATGGCTACACCTTC
size: .; J: TRBJ1-6; D: .; V: TRBV7-6; length: 17; CDR3: CASSYRAWGAGYSPLHF; DNA: TGTGCCAGCAGCTACCGGGCATGGGGCGCGGGGTATTCACCCCTCCACTTT
size: .; J: TRBJ1-4; D: .; V: TRBV6-5; length: 15; CDR3: CASSPDRRANEKLFF; DNA: TGTGCCAGCAGTCCCGACCGCCGGGCTAATGAAAAACTGTTTTTT
size: .; J: TRBJ2-7; D: .; V: TRBV3-1/TRBV3-2; length: 17; CDR3: CASSPPRGRDFRGEQYF; DNA: TGTGCCAGCAGCCCGCCTAGAGGAAGGGACTTCCGGGGGGAGCAGTACTTC
size: .; J: TRBJ2-2; D: TRBD1; V: TRBV19; length: 14; CDR3: CASRGQGAAGELFF; DNA: TGTGCCAGTAGAGGGCAGGGGGCTGCCGGGGAGCTGTTTTTT
size: .; J: TRBJ2-4; D: TRBD2; V: TRBV28; length: 18; CDR3: CASSLPGRAQQAKNIQYF; DNA: TGTGCCAGCAGTTTACCCGGGAGGGCTCAACAGGCCAAAAACATTCAGTACTTC
size: .; J: TRBJ1-1; D: .; V: TRBV3-1/TRBV3-2; length: 13; CDR3: CASSPTVNTEAFF; DNA: TGTGCCAGCAGCCCGACAGTAAACACTGAAGCTTTCTTT
size: .; J: TRBJ1-2; D: TRBD1; V: TRBV28; length: 17; CDR3: CASSRGQGASSLYGYTF; DNA: TGTGCCAGCAGTCGGGGACAGGGGGCGTCAAGCCTCTATGGCTACACCTTC
size: .; J: TRBJ1-5; D: .; V: TRBV19; length: 14; CDR3: CASRTGYSNQPQHF; DNA: TGTGCCAGTAGGACAGGATATAGCAATCAGCCCCAGCATTTT
size: .; J: TRBJ1-2; D: .; V: TRBV5-5; length: 14; CDR3: CASSLERRDYGYTF; DNA: TGTGCCAGCAGCTTGGAACGTCGGGACTATGGCTACACCTTC
size: .; J: TRBJ1-1; D: TRBD1; V: TRBV18; length: 15; CDR3: CASSPNAGQRTEAFF; DNA: TGTGCCAGCTCACCAAATGCGGGACAGAGGACTGAAGCTTTCTTT
size: once; J: TRBJ2-3; D: .; V: TRBV2; length: 14; CDR3: CASSEEAGTDTQYF; DNA: TGTGCCAGCAGTGAGGAGGCGGGGACCGATACGCAGTATTTT
size: .; J: TRBJ2-7; D: TRBD2; V: TRBV7-2; length: 16; CDR3: CASSPRTSGRSYEQYF; DNA: TGTGCCAGCAGCCCACGGACTAGCGGGCGCTCCTACGAGCAGTACTTC
size: .; J: TRBJ1-1; D: TRBD1; V: TRBV29-1; length: 14; CDR3: CSVGQGARNTEAFF; DNA: TGCAGCGTGGGACAGGGGGCCCGGAACACTGAAGCTTTCTTT
size: .; J: TRBJ2-2; D: .; V: TRBV7-8; length: 14; CDR3: CASSLGQRTGELFF; DNA: TGTGCCAGCAGCCTCGGACAGCGCACCGGGGAGCTGTTTTTT
size: once; J: TRBJ2-5; D: TRBD2; V: TRBV19; length: 17; CDR3: CASSIAGGWGGQETQYF; DNA: TGTGCCAGTAGTATAGCAGGTGGCTGGGGGGGGCAAGAGACCCAGTACTTC
size: .; J: TRBJ2-7; D: TRBD2; V: TRBV10-3; length: 12; CDR3: CASAGSSYEQYF; DNA: TGTGCCTCAGCGGGGTCTTCCTACGAGCAGTACTTC
size: few; J: TRBJ1-2; D: .; V: TRBV7-2; length: 14; CDR3: CASSPGGSSVGYTF; DNA: TGTGCCAGCAGCCCCGGGGGATCGTCTGTAGGCTACACCTTC
size: .; J: TRBJ2-3; D: TRBD2; V: TRBV3-1/TRBV3-2; length: 16; CDR3: CASSQAGTSGRDTQYF; DNA: TGTGCCAGCAGCCAAGCCGGGACTAGCGGGAGAGATACGCAGTATTTT
size: few; J: TRBJ2-1; D: TRBD2; V: TRBV18; length: 12; CDR3: CASSLGTSEQFF; DNA: TGTGCCAGCTCCCTCGGGACTAGCGAGCAGTTCTTC
size: .; J: TRBJ2-3; D: TRBD2; V: TRBV28; length: 13; CDR3: CASTLAGTDTQYF; DNA: TGTGCCAGCACTCTAGCGGGGACAGATACGCAGTATTTT
size: .; J: TRBJ1-1; D: TRBD1; V: TRBV3-1/TRBV3-2; length: 15; CDR3: CASSLRQGARTEAFF; DNA: TGTGCCAGCAGCCTAAGACAGGGGGCAAGGACTGAAGCTTTCTTT
size: .; J: TRBJ1-2; D: .; V: TRBV29-1; length: 14; CDR3: CSVETGATNYGYTF; DNA: TGCAGCGTTGAGACAGGAGCGACTAACTATGGCTACACCTTC
size: .; J: TRBJ1-1; D: .; V: TRBV18; length: 14; CDR3: CASSLNRVSTEAFF; DNA: TGTGCCAGCTCACTAAACAGGGTTTCCACTGAAGCTTTCTTT
size: .; J: TRBJ1-1; D: .; V: TRBV24-1; length: 14; CDR3: CATSEAGGSTEAFF; DNA: TGTGCCACCAGTGAAGCTGGTGGTAGCACTGAAGCTTTCTTT
size: .; J: TRBJ2-7; D: TRBD1; V: TRBV4-2; length: 14; CDR3: CTSSPLGQGYEQYF; DNA: TGTACCAGCAGCCCCCTCGGACAGGGCTACGAGCAGTACTTC
size: .; J: TRBJ1-1; D: .; V: TRBV6-6; length: 16; CDR3: CASSYRGSMGNTEAFF; DNA: TGTGCCAGCAGTTACCGGGGGAGTATGGGAAACACTGAAGCTTTCTTT
size: .; J: TRBJ1-3; D: .; V: TRBV18; length: 16; CDR3: CASSPTSGGFGNTIYF; DNA: TGTGCCAGCTCACCGACATCGGGGGGTTTCGGAAACACCATATATTTT
size: .; J: TRBJ1-1; D: .; V: TRBV3-1/TRBV3-2; length: 14; CDR3: CASSQRQPNTEAFF; DNA: TGTGCCAGCAGCCAAAGACAGCCGAACACTGAAGCTTTCTTT
size: once; J: TRBJ2-7; D: TRBD1; V: TRBV19; length: 13; CDR3: CASSRQGAAGQYF; DNA: TGTGCCAGTAGTCGCCAGGGGGCTGCGGGGCAGTACTTC
size: .; J: TRBJ2-1; D: .; V: TRBV24-1; length: 16; CDR3: CATSDLGGEGGNEQFF; DNA: TGTGCCACCAGTGATTTGGGGGGCGAGGGCGGAAATGAGCAGTTCTTC
size: .; J: TRBJ1-5; D: .; V: TRBV2; length: 15; CDR3: CASRRSWGVNQPQHF; DNA: TGTGCCAGCAGGCGAAGTTGGGGGGTCAATCAGCCCCAGCATTTT
size: .; J: TRBJ1-5; D: .; V: TRBV3-1/TRBV3-2; length: 14; CDR3: CASSQGFSGQPQHF; DNA: TGTGCCAGCAGCCAAGGGTTTAGCGGCCAGCCCCAGCATTTT
size: .; J: TRBJ1-5; D: TRBD1; V: TRBV10-3; length: 17; CDR3: CAISATTGSSGNQPQHF; DNA: TGTGCCATCAGTGCAACGACAGGGAGCTCCGGCAATCAGCCCCAGCATTTT
size: .; J: TRBJ2-3; D: TRBD2; V: TRBV19; length: 16; CDR3: CASTAGSGTGTDTQYF; DNA: TGTGCCAGTACCGCGGGGAGCGGGACCGGCACAGATACGCAGTATTTT
size: .; J: TRBJ1-3; D: TRBD1; V: TRBV7-6; length: 17; CDR3: CASSHGQGKYSGNTIYF; DNA: TGTGCCAGCAGCCACGGACAGGGGAAGTACTCTGGAAACACCATATATTTT
size: .; J: TRBJ2-3; D: TRBD2; V: TRBV7-9; length: 14; CDR3: CASSLAGRTDTQYF; DNA: TGTGCCAGCAGTTTAGCGGGGCGCACAGATACGCAGTATTTT
size: .; J: TRBJ2-1; D: .; V: TRBV6-4; length: 15; CDR3: CATPKAGPFYNEQFF; DNA: TGTGCCACCCCTAAGGCGGGACCCTTCTACAATGAGCAGTTCTTC
size: few; J: TRBJ1-2; D: .; V: TRBV4-1; length: 14; CDR3: CASSQGDGVYGYTF; DNA: TGCGCCAGCAGCCAAGGAGATGGAGTCTACGGCTACACCTTC
size: .; J: TRBJ2-1; D: TRBD2; V: TRBV7-3; length: 14; CDR3: CASSLTSGSGEQFF; DNA: TGTGCCAGCAGCTTGACTAGCGGGAGCGGTGAGCAGTTCTTC
size: .; J: TRBJ1-2; D: TRBD1; V: TRBV5-1; length: 13; CDR3: CASSWDSGYGYTF; DNA: TGCGCCAGCAGCTGGGACAGTGGCTATGGCTACACCTTC
size: .; J: TRBJ2-1; D: .; V: TRBV24-1; length: 11; CDR3: CATSDLQEQFF; DNA: TGTGCCACCAGTGATTTGCAGGAGCAGTTCTTC
size: .; J: TRBJ1-6; D: .; V: TRBV25-1; length: 12; CDR3: CASSEGSSPLHF; DNA: TGTGCCAGCAGTGAGGGGAGTTCACCCCTCCACTTT
size: once; J: TRBJ1-6; D: .; V: TRBV11-1; length: 14; CDR3: CASSLNGLGSPLHF; DNA: TGTGCCAGCAGCTTAAACGGACTAGGTTCACCCCTCCACTTT
size: .; J: TRBJ2-5; D: .; V: TRBV9; length: 12; CDR3: CASSPTQETQYF; DNA: TGTGCCAGCAGCCCGACTCAAGAGACCCAGTACTTC
size: .; J: TRBJ1-1; D: TRBD1; V: TRBV19; length: 15; CDR3: CASRGPTGRNTEAFF; DNA: TGTGCCAGTAGGGGGCCGACAGGGCGGAACACTGAAGCTTTCTTT
size: few; J: TRBJ2-3; D: .; V: TRBV12-3/TRBV12-4; length: 12; CDR3: CASTRDTDTQYF; DNA: TGTGCCAGCACCCGGGACACAGATACGCAGTATTTT
size: .; J: TRBJ2-7; D: TRBD2; V: TRBV7-8; length: 15; CDR3: CASSETGTSFSEQYF; DNA: TGTGCCAGCAGCGAAACCGGGACTAGCTTTAGCGAGCAGTACTTC
size: .; J: TRBJ2-2; D: .; V: TRBV9; length: 19; CDR3: CASSLPLLTGLGNTGELFF; DNA: TGTGCCAGCAGCCTACCCCTACTTACAGGCCTGGGGAACACCGGGGAGCTGTTTTTT
size: .; J: TRBJ2-7; D: TRBD2; V: TRBV5-6; length: 15; CDR3: CASSFRTSGGYEQYF; DNA: TGTGCCAGCAGCTTCCGGACTAGCGGGGGCTACGAGCAGTACTTC
size: .; J: TRBJ1-4; D: TRBD1; V: TRBV5-6; length: 14; CDR3: CASSIQGGEEKLFF; DNA: TGTGCCAGCAGTATACAGGGGGGTGAGGAAAAACTGTTTTTT
size: .; J: TRBJ1-2; D: .; V: TRBV7-2; length: 15; CDR3: CASSLATGGYYGYTF; DNA: TGTGCCAGCAGCTTAGCTACCGGGGGGTACTATGGCTACACCTTC
size: .; J: TRBJ2-1; D: .; V: TRBV7-9; length: 14; CDR3: CASSAGYSYNEQFF; DNA: TGTGCCAGCAGTGCGGGTTACTCCTACAATGAGCAGTTCTTC
size: few; J: TRBJ1-6; D: TRBD1; V: TRBV3-1/TRBV3-2; length: 16; CDR3: CASSRGTGRRSSPLHF; DNA: TGTGCCAGCAGCAGAGGGACAGGGAGACGAAGTTCACCCCTCCACTTT
size: .; J: TRBJ1-6; D: .; V: TRBV28; length: 14; CDR3: CASSLGGVGSPLHF; DNA: TGTGCCAGCAGTTTGGGGGGGGTAGGTTCACCCCTCCACTTT